What follows is one T cell receptor (beta chain) and its context. Trimming took 6 bases from V and 9 from J, leaving 9 bases between them. Germline CDR1 is MNHEY and CDR2 is SVGAGI. CDR3 size: 12 residues. The data stem from a study of blood T cell repertoires in COVID-19. On the study more broadly: T cells, B-cell-depleted T cells, or PBMCs supplied cDNA or gDNA.

Enrollees, about 18 to 95 years old, lived in around 23 US areas. Participant reports of clinical history set cohort assignment. In Cohort 3, a recovered donor had either two negative PCRs, clearance, or symptom resolution. Generated by immunoSEQ multiplex PCR, the TCRdb table keeps only in-frame clones and is missing some. The sample contains a few hundred thousand clones, over 75% of which appear only once. The V call is TRBV6-5, the J call TRBJ1-6; D unresolved. Sequenced input: PBMCs or T cells enriched from blood (not recorded which). This TCR was recovered from a man younger than 40 who had recovered from COVID-19. CDR3 DNA sequence: TGTGCCAGCAGGGCCTCTGGTTCACCCCTCCACTTT. This translates into CASRASGSPLHF.